This T cell receptor (beta chain) came from a study of blood T cells in healthy people across ages. Whole-study findings and limits: The recorded TCR beta diversity per million T cells decreased in a roughly linear manner with age.

CDR3 length equals 12 residues. In germline, CDR1 is SQVTM, CDR2 ANQGSEA. V dropped 4 bases and J dropped 4 bases, with 11 bases sitting between them. Together with a sample-barcoded 5' primer, a J-beta primer mix was included in a second PCR lasting about 6 to 11 cycles. Each CDR3 protein is one row after TCRdb ran MiXCR on the 5' RACE reads. In the table there are about 970,000 distinct CDR3 sequences, roughly 51% of which are singletons. This clonotype has more than one count but fewer than ten. Its antigen is undetermined. The J gene is TRBJ2-7, the V gene TRBV29-1; no clear D. The sample taken for sequencing was blood. The receptor comes from a woman between 55 and 75 years old in good health. The CDR3 sequence is CSVGANWYEQYF. The CDR3, as DNA: TGCAGCGTTGGGGCGAATTGGTACGAGCAGTACTTC.